These T cell receptor beta chains were read from a single sample in a study of early T cells in non-severe SARS-CoV-2 infection. TCRdb ran MiXCR on the 5' RACE reads and lists one entry per CDR3 protein. The data hold fewer than 75,000 distinct CDR3 sequences, with around 20% observed a single time. The sample here was whole blood, taken at baseline. The receptor set was obtained from an adult who was a healthcare worker with PCR-confirmed SARS-CoV-2 infection or an uninfected control (not recorded which). The CDR3 runs from the conserved cysteine through the conserved F or W.

V: TRBV20-1; J: TRBJ1-1; CDR3: CSARGYGAYTEAFF
V: TRBV4-1; J: TRBJ2-6; CDR3: CASSQGEYPRGSGANVLTF
V: TRBV4-1; J: TRBJ2-7; CDR3: CASSQGGPGQPSYEQYF
V: TRBV7-9; J: TRBJ2-1; CDR3: CASSPPSGGSDNEQFF
V: TRBV11-2; J: TRBJ2-3; CDR3: CASSFPIPTDTQYF
V: TRBV2; J: TRBJ2-7; CDR3: CASSADRPFSYEQYF
V: TRBV19; J: TRBJ1-5; CDR3: CASSIEAAQNNQPQHF
V: TRBV6-5; J: TRBJ2-7; CDR3: CASSRTAPGPYEQYF
V: TRBV6-6; J: TRBJ2-7; CDR3: CASKGENRSSYEQYF
V: TRBV4-1; J: TRBJ2-1; CDR3: CASSQDLRGYNEQFF
V: TRBV7-6; J: TRBJ2-5; CDR3: CASSASGGGRAQYF
V: TRBV30; J: TRBJ2-2; CDR3: CAWSVYPGELFF
V: TRBV7-9; J: TRBJ1-2; CDR3: CASSFGTATSYGYTF
V: TRBV6-1; J: TRBJ1-2; CDR3: CASRAGQGQRNYGYTF
V: TRBV7-6; J: TRBJ2-1; CDR3: CASSLLTSGGSYNEQFF
V: TRBV4-2; J: TRBJ2-1; CDR3: CASSPRLAGQRNEQFF
V: TRBV13; J: TRBJ1-5; CDR3: CASSLSSNQPQHF
V: TRBV2; J: TRBJ1-5; CDR3: CASSEDIQPQHF
V: TRBV7-8; J: TRBJ2-5; CDR3: CASSLYGNQETQYF
V: TRBV7-6; J: TRBJ2-1; CDR3: CASSPGRGAYNEQFF
V: TRBV3-1; J: TRBJ1-2; CDR3: CASTLGNDRVYGYTF
V: TRBV7-6; J: TRBJ2-2; CDR3: CASSFSFWGSSENTGELFF
V: TRBV6-5; J: TRBJ1-1; CDR3: CASSQRGRSTEAFF
V: TRBV13; J: TRBJ1-2; CDR3: CASSRGRVGYTF
V: TRBV12-3/TRBV12-4; J: TRBJ2-1; CDR3: CASRSGTGSYNEQFF
V: TRBV29-1; J: TRBJ2-2; CDR3: CSAKGQNSQLPNTGELFF
V: TRBV4-1; J: TRBJ2-7; CDR3: CASSQGSASYEQYF
V: TRBV29-1; J: TRBJ2-7; CDR3: CSAFSNGEEYEQYF
V: TRBV2; J: TRBJ1-2; CDR3: CASSEGGRSNYGYTF
V: TRBV3-1; J: TRBJ1-5; CDR3: CASRGQGLNQPQHF
V: TRBV27; J: TRBJ1-1; CDR3: CASRSHGFGNTEAFF
V: TRBV20-1; J: TRBJ2-3; CDR3: CSARSGLARDTQYF
V: TRBV7-2; J: TRBJ1-5; CDR3: CASSLTGPRTAQHF
V: TRBV30; J: TRBJ2-7; CDR3: CAWRQGWEQYF
V: TRBV25-1; J: TRBJ2-1; CDR3: CASSVSGQGWYNEQFF
V: TRBV6-6; J: TRBJ2-7; CDR3: CASSYSGDTSYEQYF
V: TRBV30; J: TRBJ2-5; CDR3: CAWNSGQETQYF
V: TRBV20-1; J: TRBJ1-2; CDR3: CSARVGGYGYTF
V: TRBV12-3/TRBV12-4; J: TRBJ2-7; CDR3: CASSLGVADEQYF
V: TRBV4-2; J: TRBJ2-7; CDR3: CASSPSSGAGGNYEQYF
V: TRBV5-6; J: TRBJ1-6; CDR3: CASSLLQQGSPLHF
V: TRBV29-1; J: TRBJ1-1; CDR3: CSARQMNTEAFF
V: TRBV19; J: TRBJ1-5; CDR3: CASGVSNQPQHF
V: TRBV5-1; J: TRBJ2-7; CDR3: CASSPTSGGNYEQYF
V: TRBV29-1; J: TRBJ2-7; CDR3: CSVFGTGLYEQYF
V: TRBV6-2/TRBV6-3; J: TRBJ2-7; CDR3: CASSHPYEQYF
V: TRBV7-2; J: TRBJ2-7; CDR3: CASSLERGYYEQYF
V: TRBV25-1; J: TRBJ1-2; CDR3: CASSEQEGYTF
V: TRBV7-8; J: TRBJ1-1; CDR3: CASSSRVRDTEAFF
V: TRBV4-1; J: TRBJ2-2; CDR3: CASSQGGLAPNTGELFF
V: TRBV20-1; J: TRBJ2-3; CDR3: CSASRQAISTDTQYF
V: TRBV2; J: TRBJ1-3; CDR3: CASKRDRGGGNTIYF
V: TRBV14; J: TRBJ2-2; CDR3: CASSQITANTGELFF